The clone carrying this T cell receptor (beta chain) has at least ten counts. This record comes from a study of blood T cell repertoires in COVID-19. Germline loops: CDR1 GTSNPN, CDR2 SVGIG (reference sequence). The CDR3 totals 18 residues. Trimming took 0 bases from V and 0 from J; bases not matched to a gene: 11. The repertoire was sequenced with immunoSEQ multiplex PCR; TCRdb's copy has only in-frame clones and lacks some. The sample includes 65,000 to 90,000 clones, 70% to 85% of them seen just once. The chain joins TRBV30 to TRBJ2-3, with TRBD2 matching 8 bases. The TCR comes from a man aged 55 to 70 with active or convalescent COVID-19. Source material: peripheral blood. The CDR3 nucleotides read TGTGCCTGGAGTGTAGCCCGGGGGGGCCTCCCTAGCACAGATACGCAGTATTTT. Protein product: CAWSVARGGLPSTDTQYF.